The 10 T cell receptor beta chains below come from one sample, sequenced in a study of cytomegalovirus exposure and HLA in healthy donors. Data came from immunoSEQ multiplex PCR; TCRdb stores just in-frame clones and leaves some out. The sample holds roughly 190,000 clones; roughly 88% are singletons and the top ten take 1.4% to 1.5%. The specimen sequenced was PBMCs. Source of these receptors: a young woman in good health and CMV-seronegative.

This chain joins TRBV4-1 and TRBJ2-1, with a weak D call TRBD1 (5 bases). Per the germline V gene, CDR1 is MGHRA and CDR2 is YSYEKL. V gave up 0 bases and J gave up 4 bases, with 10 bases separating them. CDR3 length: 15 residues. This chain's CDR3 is CASSQDWGSYNEQFF. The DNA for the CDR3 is TGCGCCAGCAGCCAAGATTGGGGCAGTTACAATGAGCAGTTCTTC.

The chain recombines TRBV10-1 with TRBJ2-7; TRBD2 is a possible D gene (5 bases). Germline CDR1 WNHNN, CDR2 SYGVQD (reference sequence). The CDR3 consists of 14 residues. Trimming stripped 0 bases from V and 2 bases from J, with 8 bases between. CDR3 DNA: TGCGCCAGCAGTGAGTCAGGAGGACCCTACGAGCAGTACTTC. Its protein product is CASSESGGPYEQYF.

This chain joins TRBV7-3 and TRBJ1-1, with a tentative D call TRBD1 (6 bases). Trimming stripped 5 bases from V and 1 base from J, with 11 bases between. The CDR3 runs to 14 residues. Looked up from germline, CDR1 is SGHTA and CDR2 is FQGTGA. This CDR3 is CASSPQGQNTEAFF. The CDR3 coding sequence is TGTGCCAGCAGCCCACAGGGACAGAACACTGAAGCTTTCTTT.

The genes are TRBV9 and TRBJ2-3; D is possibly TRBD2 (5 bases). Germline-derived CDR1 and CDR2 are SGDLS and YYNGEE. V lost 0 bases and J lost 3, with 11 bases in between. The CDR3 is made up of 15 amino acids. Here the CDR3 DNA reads TGTGCCAGCAGCGTAGTCGGGCGGGCTACAGATACGCAGTATTTT. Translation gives CASSVVGRATDTQYF.

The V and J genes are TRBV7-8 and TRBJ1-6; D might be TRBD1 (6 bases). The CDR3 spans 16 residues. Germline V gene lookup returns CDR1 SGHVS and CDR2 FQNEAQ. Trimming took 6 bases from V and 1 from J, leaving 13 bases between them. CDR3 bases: TGTGCCAGCAGACTAGGGGGGGCTTCCTATAATTCACCCCTCCACTTT. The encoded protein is CASRLGGASYNSPLHF.

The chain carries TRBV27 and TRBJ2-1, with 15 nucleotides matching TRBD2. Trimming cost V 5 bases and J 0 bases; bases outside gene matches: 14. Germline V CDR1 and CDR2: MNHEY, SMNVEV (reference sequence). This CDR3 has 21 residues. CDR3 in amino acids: CASSPRLGLAGGTRSYNEQFF. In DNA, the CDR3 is TGTGCCAGCAGTCCTCGACTGGGACTAGCGGGAGGAACCCGCTCCTACAATGAGCAGTTCTTC.

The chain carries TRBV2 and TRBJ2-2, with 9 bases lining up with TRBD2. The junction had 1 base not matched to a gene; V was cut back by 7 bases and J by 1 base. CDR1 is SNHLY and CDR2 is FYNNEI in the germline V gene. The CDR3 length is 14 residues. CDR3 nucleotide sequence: TGTGCCAGCACTAGCGGGGTGAACACCGGGGAGCTGTTTTTT. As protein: CASTSGVNTGELFF.

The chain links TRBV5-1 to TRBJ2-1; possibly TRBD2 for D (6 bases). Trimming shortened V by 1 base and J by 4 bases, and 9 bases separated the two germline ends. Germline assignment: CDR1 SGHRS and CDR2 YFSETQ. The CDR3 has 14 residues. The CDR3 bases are TGCGCCAGCAGCTTGTCGGGGGAATACAATGAGCAGTTCTTC. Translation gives CASSLSGEYNEQFF.

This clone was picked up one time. CDR3 amino acids: CASSRGQGALSGNTIYF. CDR3 coding DNA: TGTGCCAGCAGCCGAGGACAGGGGGCCCTCTCTGGAAACACCATATATTTT. The genes are TRBV28 and TRBJ1-3; 11 bases match TRBD1. The V gene end was trimmed by 6 bases and the J gene end by 0 bases; junction bases not matched to a gene: 7. The CDR3 runs 17 residues. From germline, CDR1 is MDHEN and CDR2 SYDVKM.

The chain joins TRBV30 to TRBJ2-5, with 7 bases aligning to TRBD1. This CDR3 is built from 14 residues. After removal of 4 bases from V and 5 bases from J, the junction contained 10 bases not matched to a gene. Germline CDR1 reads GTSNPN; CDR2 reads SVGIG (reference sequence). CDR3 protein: CAWNRPGGGETQYF. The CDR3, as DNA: TGTGCCTGGAATAGGCCAGGGGGTGGTGAGACCCAGTACTTC.